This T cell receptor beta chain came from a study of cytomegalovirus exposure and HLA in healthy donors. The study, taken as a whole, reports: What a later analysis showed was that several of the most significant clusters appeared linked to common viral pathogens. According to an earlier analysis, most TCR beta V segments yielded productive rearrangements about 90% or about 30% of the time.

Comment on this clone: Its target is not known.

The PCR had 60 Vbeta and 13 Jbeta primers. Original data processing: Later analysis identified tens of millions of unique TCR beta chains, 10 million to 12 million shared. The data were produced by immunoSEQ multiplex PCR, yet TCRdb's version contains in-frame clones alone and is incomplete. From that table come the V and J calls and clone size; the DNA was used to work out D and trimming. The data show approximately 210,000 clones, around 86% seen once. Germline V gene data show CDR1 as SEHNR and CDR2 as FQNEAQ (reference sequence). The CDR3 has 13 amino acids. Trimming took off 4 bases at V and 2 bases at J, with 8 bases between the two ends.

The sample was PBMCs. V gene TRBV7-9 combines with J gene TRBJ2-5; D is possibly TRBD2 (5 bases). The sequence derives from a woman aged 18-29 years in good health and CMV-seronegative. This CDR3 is CASSSGIQETQYF. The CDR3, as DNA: TGTGCCAGCAGCTCCGGGATTCAAGAGACCCAGTACTTC.